This record looks at one TCR beta chain sequence and its context. The sample originates from a study of control samples from healthy donors and cancer patients. Using immunoSEQ multiplex PCR, the repertoire was profiled, and TCRdb retains in-frame clones only, with some absent. The table has some 140,000 clones, approximately 96% seen once. Germline values: CDR1 SGHRS, CDR2 YFSETQ. This CDR3 comprises 13 residues. V was shortened by 5 bases and J by 5 bases, with 14 bases between the two germline ends. The V call is TRBV5-1, the J call TRBJ2-7, with D perhaps TRBD1 (6 bases). The sample was blood. The TCR sequence derives from a man aged 35-49 years in good health. The CDR3: CASRGTLKNEQYF. The DNA of the CDR3 is TGCGCCAGCAGGGGGACATTGAAAAACGAGCAGTACTTC.